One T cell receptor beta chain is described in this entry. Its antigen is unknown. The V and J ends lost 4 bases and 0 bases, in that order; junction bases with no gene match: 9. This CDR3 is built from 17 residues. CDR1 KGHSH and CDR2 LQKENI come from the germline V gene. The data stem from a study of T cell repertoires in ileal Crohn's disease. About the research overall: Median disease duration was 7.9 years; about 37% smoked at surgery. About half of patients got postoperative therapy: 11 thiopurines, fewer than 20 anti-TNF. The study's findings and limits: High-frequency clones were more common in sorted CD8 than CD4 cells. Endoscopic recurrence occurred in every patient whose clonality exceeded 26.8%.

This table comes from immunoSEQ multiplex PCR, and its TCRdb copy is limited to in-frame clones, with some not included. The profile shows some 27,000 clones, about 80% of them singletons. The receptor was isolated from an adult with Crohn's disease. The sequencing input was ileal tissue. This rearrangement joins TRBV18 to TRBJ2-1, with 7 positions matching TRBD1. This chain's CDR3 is CASSLGIGTDSYNEQFF. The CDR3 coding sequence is TGTGCCAGCTCACTCGGAATCGGGACAGACTCCTACAATGAGCAGTTCTTC.